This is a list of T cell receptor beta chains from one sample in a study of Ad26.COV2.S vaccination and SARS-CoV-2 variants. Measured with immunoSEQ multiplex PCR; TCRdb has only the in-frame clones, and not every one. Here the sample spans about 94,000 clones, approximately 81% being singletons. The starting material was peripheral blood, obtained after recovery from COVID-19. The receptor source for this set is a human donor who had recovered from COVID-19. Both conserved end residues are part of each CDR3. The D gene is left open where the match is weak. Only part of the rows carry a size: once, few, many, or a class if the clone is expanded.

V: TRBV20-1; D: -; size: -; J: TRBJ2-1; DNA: TGCAGTGCTAGGTATAGGGGGGAGCAGTTCTTC; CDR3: CSARYRGEQFF
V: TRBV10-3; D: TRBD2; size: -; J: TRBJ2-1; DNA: TGTGCCATCAGTGAACCCGGGACTAGCGGGAACAATGAGCAGTTCTTC; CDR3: CAISEPGTSGNNEQFF
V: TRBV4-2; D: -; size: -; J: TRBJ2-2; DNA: TGTGCCAGCAGCCTCAGGAGTCAGAGGGCCGGCACCGGGGAGCTGTTTTTT; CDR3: CASSLRSQRAGTGELFF
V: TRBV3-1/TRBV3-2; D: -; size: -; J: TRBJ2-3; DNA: TGTGCCAGCAGCCAACTTAGCACAGATACGCAGTATTTT; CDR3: CASSQLSTDTQYF
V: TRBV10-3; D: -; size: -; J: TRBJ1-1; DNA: TGTGCCATCAGTGAGACAGGCCCGAACACTGAAGCTTTCTTT; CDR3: CAISETGPNTEAFF
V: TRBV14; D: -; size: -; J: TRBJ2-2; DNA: TGTGCCAGCAGCCAAGTTCGGGGCGGGGAGCTGTTTTTT; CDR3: CASSQVRGGELFF
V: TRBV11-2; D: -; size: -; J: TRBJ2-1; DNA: TGTGCCAGCAGCTTAGTTCTAAATTGGGGACCAAACTACAATGAGCAGTTCTTC; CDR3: CASSLVLNWGPNYNEQFF
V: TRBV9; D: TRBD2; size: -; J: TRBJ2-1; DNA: TGTGCCAGCAGCGTAGCTACTAGTGGGCTAGCGGGAGGGAGCTCCTACAATGAGCAGTTCTTC; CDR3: CASSVATSGLAGGSSYNEQFF
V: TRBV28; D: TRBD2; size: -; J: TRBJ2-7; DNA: TGTGCCAGCATGGGGGGACTAGCGGCGCCCTACGAGCAGTACTTC; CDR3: CASMGGLAAPYEQYF
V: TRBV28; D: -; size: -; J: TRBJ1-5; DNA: TGTGCCAGCAGGTCTAGCAATCAGCCCCAGCATTTT; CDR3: CASRSSNQPQHF
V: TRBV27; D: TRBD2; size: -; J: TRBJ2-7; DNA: TGTGCCAGCAGTTTTTGGGCTAGCGGTACCTACGAGCAGTACTTC; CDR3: CASSFWASGTYEQYF
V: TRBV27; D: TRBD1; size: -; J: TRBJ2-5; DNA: TGTGCCAGCAGTTTAGGGGCAGGGGGCGAGACCCAGTACTTC; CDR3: CASSLGAGGETQYF
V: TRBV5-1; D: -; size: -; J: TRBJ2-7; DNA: TGCGCCAGCAGCTCAGGGACGTCGAGCTCCTACGAGCAGTACTTC; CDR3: CASSSGTSSSYEQYF
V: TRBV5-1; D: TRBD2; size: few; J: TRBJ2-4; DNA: TGCGCCAGCAGCTTACCCACTAGCGGCCTGGGGAACATTCAGTACTTC; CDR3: CASSLPTSGLGNIQYF
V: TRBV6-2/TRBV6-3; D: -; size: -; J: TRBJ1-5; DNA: TGTGCCAGCAGTTACGGGGGGGTCGGTCAGCCCCAGCATTTT; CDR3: CASSYGGVGQPQHF
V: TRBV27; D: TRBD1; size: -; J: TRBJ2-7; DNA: TGTGCCAGCAGTTCCCTCGGGACAGGGAACTACGAGCAGTACTTC; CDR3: CASSSLGTGNYEQYF
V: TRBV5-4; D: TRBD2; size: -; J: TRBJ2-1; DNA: TGTGCCAGCAGCTTCGGGAGGCTCAGCTCCTACAATGAGCAGTTCTTC; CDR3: CASSFGRLSSYNEQFF
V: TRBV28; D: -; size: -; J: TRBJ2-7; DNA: TGTGCCAGCAGTTTCTTCGGCGAGCAGTACTTC; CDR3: CASSFFGEQYF
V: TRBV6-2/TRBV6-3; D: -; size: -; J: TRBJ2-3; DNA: TGTGCCAGCAGCTCGTTTCGATCCCCAGATACGCAGTATTTT; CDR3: CASSSFRSPDTQYF
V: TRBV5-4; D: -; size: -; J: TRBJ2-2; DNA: TGTGCCAGCAGGCAAGCCGGGACCTCGAACACCGGGGAGCTGTTTTTT; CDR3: CASRQAGTSNTGELFF
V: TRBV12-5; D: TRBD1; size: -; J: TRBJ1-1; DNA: TGTGCTAGTGGTGAGACAGGGCAGAACACTGAAGCTTTCTTT; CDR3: CASGETGQNTEAFF
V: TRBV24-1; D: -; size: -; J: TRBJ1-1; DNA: TGTGCCACCAGTGTAGGTGGCATGAACACTGAAGCTTTCTTT; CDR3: CATSVGGMNTEAFF
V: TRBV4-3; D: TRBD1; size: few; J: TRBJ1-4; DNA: TGCGCCAGCAGCCAAGTTACAGGGGCAAGCGAAAAACTGTTTTTT; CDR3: CASSQVTGASEKLFF
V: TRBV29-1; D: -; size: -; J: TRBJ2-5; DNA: TGCAGCGTTGAAGTAGGCGAGACCCAGTACTTC; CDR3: CSVEVGETQYF
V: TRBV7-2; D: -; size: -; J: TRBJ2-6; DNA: TGTGCCAGCAGCCCGGGACGGTTCTCTGGGGCCAACGTCCTGACTTTC; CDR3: CASSPGRFSGANVLTF
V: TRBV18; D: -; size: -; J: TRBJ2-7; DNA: TGTGCCAGCTCACCCCAAAAGGGCATTTACTACGAGCAGTACTTC; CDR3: CASSPQKGIYYEQYF
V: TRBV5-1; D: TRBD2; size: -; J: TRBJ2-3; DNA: TGCGCCAGCAGCTGGAGCGGGAGGGACACAGATACGCAGTATTTT; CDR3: CASSWSGRDTDTQYF
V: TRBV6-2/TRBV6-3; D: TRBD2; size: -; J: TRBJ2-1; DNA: TGTGCCAGCAGTCCGGGACTAGCGGATTACAATGAGCAGTTCTTC; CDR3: CASSPGLADYNEQFF
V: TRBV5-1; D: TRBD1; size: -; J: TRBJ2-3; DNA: TGCGCCAGCAGCCGGACAGGGACCTCAGATACGCAGTATTTT; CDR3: CASSRTGTSDTQYF
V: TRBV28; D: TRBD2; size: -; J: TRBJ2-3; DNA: TGTGCCAGCAGTTATCCTCCGGGGGGGACAGATACGCAGTATTTT; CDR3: CASSYPPGGTDTQYF
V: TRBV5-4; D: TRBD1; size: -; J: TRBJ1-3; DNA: TGTGCCAGCAGTCAGGGACAGGGTAGGAACACCATATATTTT; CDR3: CASSQGQGRNTIYF
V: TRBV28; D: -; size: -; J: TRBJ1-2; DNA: TGTGCCAGCAGGGGTTTAACCAGCTACACCTTC; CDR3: CASRGLTSYTF
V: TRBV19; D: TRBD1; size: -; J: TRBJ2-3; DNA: TGTGCCAGTAGTATAGGACCAGGGGGCGTCGGGTGGAGAGATACGCAGTATTTT; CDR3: CASSIGPGGVGWRDTQYF
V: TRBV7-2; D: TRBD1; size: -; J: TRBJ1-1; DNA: TGTGCCAGCAGCTTAGGGGGGACAGTGAACACTGAAGCTTTCTTT; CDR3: CASSLGGTVNTEAFF